This T cell receptor (beta chain) is drawn from a study of T-cell reconstitution after alpha-beta-depleted transplantation in children. Broader study findings: A year post-transplant, T-cell counts and diversity derived mostly from newly produced T cells.

There are a few counts of this clonotype. No antigen is known for it. A TCRbeta library incorporating unique molecular identifiers was prepared. TCRdb itself ran the PCR reads through MiXCR, one entry per CDR3 protein. The repertoire consists of about 210,000 distinct CDR3 sequences, with about 15% occurring once and the leading ten covering around two fifths. The CDR3 extends over 14 amino acids. In germline, CDR1 is SEHNR, CDR2 FQNEAQ (reference sequence). Unmatched junction bases numbered 4, after V lost 3 bases and J lost 3 bases. The sequenced sample was PBMCs, mostly from graft donor cells, obtained 360 days after TCRalphabeta/CD19-depleted stem cell transplant. The receptor comes from a male patient aged 2 to 9 who had a stem cell transplant for acute lymphoblastic leukemia, so the T cells may come from the graft donor. This chain links TRBV7-9 with TRBJ2-7; 8 bases map to TRBD1. DNA of the CDR3: TGTGCCAGCAGCTTCCCCGGGACAGGCTACGAGCAGTACTTC. Translated, it gives CASSFPGTGYEQYF. Looking up the rest from reference TRBV7-9 and TRBJ2-7 gives the full variable domain: DTGVSQNPRHKITKRGQNVTFRCDPISEHNRLYWYRQTLGQGPEFLTYFQNEAQLEKSRLLSDRFSAERPKGSFSTLEIQRTEQGDSAMYLCASSFPGTGYEQYFGPGTRLTVT.